These T cell receptor beta chains were read from a single sample in a study of shared clonotypes between healthy human individuals. The table came from immunoSEQ multiplex PCR; TCRdb's copy has only in-frame clones and leaves some out. The repertoire has about 2.4 million clones, roughly 93% of them found once; the top ten carry around 0.4%. The material sequenced was naive CD4+ T cells from PBMCs. The receptors were gathered from a man aged 18 to 30 in good health. Some clones in this sample may be carry-over from other donors' samples. Both conserved end residues are part of each CDR3. The D gene is left open where the match is weak. Where a row states a size, it is once, few, many or the class of an expanded clone; other rows omit it.

size | D | J | V | CDR3 | DNA
NA | TRBD1 | TRBJ1-2 | TRBV9 | CASSVGQGGYGYTF | TGTGCCAGCAGCGTGGGGCAGGGGGGCTATGGCTACACCTTC
once | TRBD2 | TRBJ2-4 | TRBV9 | CASSVTPLTGGAKNIQYF | TGTGCCAGCAGCGTAACCCCGCTCACGGGGGGAGCCAAAAACATTCAGTACTTC
NA | NA | TRBJ1-5 | TRBV5-1 | CASSPSGGGNQPQHF | TGCGCCAGCAGCCCCTCTGGGGGAGGAAATCAGCCCCAGCATTTT
NA | NA | TRBJ2-5 | TRBV6-1 | CASSYRVQYF | TGTGCCAGCAGCTACAGGGTCCAGTACTTC
NA | NA | TRBJ2-3 | TRBV5-1 | CASSPQDPGSTQYF | TGCGCCAGCAGCCCTCAAGACCCGGGTTCTACGCAGTATTTT
NA | NA | TRBJ2-1 | TRBV11-3 | CASSLLPNEQFF | TGTGCCAGCAGCTTACTCCCCAATGAGCAGTTCTTC
NA | TRBD2 | TRBJ2-1 | TRBV7-3 | CASSPEGLSGSGQFF | TGTGCCAGCAGCCCCGAGGGCTTAAGCGGGAGTGGGCAGTTCTTC
NA | TRBD2 | TRBJ2-1 | TRBV6-6 | CASRHGLAGKRYEQFF | TGTGCCAGCAGGCACGGACTAGCCGGGAAGAGGTATGAGCAGTTCTTC
NA | TRBD1 | TRBJ2-2 | TRBV9 | CASSYTGTETGELFF | TGTGCCAGCAGCTATACCGGGACAGAGACCGGGGAGCTGTTTTTT
NA | NA | TRBJ2-7 | TRBV11-1 | CASSWRGPYEQYF | TGTGCCAGCAGCTGGCGAGGGCCCTACGAGCAGTACTTC
NA | NA | TRBJ2-1 | TRBV18 | CASSPGALNEQFF | TGTGCCAGCTCACCAGGGGCCCTGAATGAGCAGTTCTTC
NA | TRBD2 | TRBJ2-1 | TRBV29-1 | CSVEGLAINEQFF | TGCAGCGTTGAAGGACTAGCGATCAATGAGCAGTTCTTC
NA | TRBD1 | TRBJ2-5 | TRBV9 | CASSPSQGAWETQYF | TGTGCCAGCAGCCCCTCGCAGGGGGCGTGGGAGACCCAGTACTTC
NA | NA | TRBJ1-5 | TRBV7-8 | CASSLGVGWSDNQPQHF | TGTGCCAGCAGCTTAGGGGTCGGCTGGTCGGACAATCAGCCCCAGCATTTT
NA | TRBD2 | TRBJ2-5 | TRBV7-3 | CASSLGTSGTETQYF | TGTGCCAGCAGCTTAGGGACTAGCGGGACAGAGACCCAGTACTTC
NA | TRBD1 | TRBJ2-7 | TRBV9 | CASSERGTGGNHEQYF | TGTGCCAGCAGCGAGAGAGGAACAGGGGGCAACCACGAGCAGTACTTC